Listed here are 11 T cell receptor beta chains from one sample, sequenced in a study of blood T cell repertoires in COVID-19. This table comes from immunoSEQ multiplex PCR, and its TCRdb copy is limited to in-frame clones, with some not included. The sample has more than 350,000 clones, 70% to 90% seen once. Sequenced material: peripheral blood. The receptors here all came from a woman aged 25-40 years with COVID-19, enrolled during active disease.

This chain connects TRBV27 to TRBJ2-1; TRBD2 agrees at 9 bases. This CDR3 is built from 18 residues. The V gene end was trimmed by 3 bases and the J gene end by 10 bases; junction bases not matched to a gene: 19. CDR1 is MNHEY, CDR2 SMNVEV, per germline (reference sequence). The CDR3 DNA sequence: TGTGCCAGCAGTTTGGTGATTCCTTCGTTAGCGGGAGCGGGGGAGCAGTTCTTC. Residues: CASSLVIPSLAGAGEQFF.

V gene TRBV28 combines with J gene TRBJ1-2; 8 nucleotides line up with TRBD1. The CDR3 covers 16 residues. V lost 5 bases to trimming and J lost 2 bases; unmatched junction nucleotides: 10. Germline V CDR1 and CDR2: MDHEN, SYDVKM. In DNA, the CDR3 is TGTGCCAGCAGTCCCGCAGGGGGCAGAGGGAACTATGGCTACACCTTC. It yields the protein CASSPAGGRGNYGYTF.

The chain employs TRBV28 and TRBJ2-3; no reliable D call. Germline V lookup: CDR1 MDHEN, CDR2 SYDVKM. This CDR3 spans 11 amino acids. Between the trimmed V and J ends, which lost 8 bases and 9 bases, there was a span of 12 bases. The CDR3 protein is CASGRSGTQYF. In DNA, the CDR3 is TGTGCCAGCGGGCGCTCAGGAACGCAGTATTTT.

This chain links TRBV5-1 with TRBJ2-5, with 8 bases lining up with TRBD1. The CDR3 spans 15 residues. Germline V lookup: CDR1 SGHRS, CDR2 YFSETQ. The V segment lost 4 bases and the J segment 4 bases; nucleotides outside the gene matches: 9. The chain's CDR3 is CASSVGAGGLETQYF. The DNA of the CDR3 is TGCGCCAGCAGCGTTGGCGCAGGGGGCTTAGAGACCCAGTACTTC.

This clone was seen just once. This sequence joins TRBV2 and TRBJ2-4; TRBD2 is a possible D gene (7 bases). The V end lost 4 bases, the J end lost 5 bases, and 9 bases lay between the germline ends. This CDR3 is built from 13 residues. Germline V gene lookup returns CDR1 SNHLY and CDR2 FYNNEI. The CDR3 DNA reads TGTGCCAGCAGTGGAGGGGGGGAAAACATTCAGTACTTC. Amino acids: CASSGGGENIQYF.

This clone occurred once. This chain uses TRBV18 with TRBJ1-1, with TRBD1 as a possible D gene (5 bases). The CDR3 covers 16 residues. The V end was cut by 2 bases, the J end by 0 bases, with 13 bases between. The germline CDR1 and CDR2 sequences are KGHSH and LQKENI. The DNA for the CDR3 is TGTGCCAGCTCACCAAGACAGTCCGATATGAACACTGAAGCTTTCTTT. It is translated as CASSPRQSDMNTEAFF.

The CDR3 region is CAWETGAYEQYF. The CDR3 DNA follows: TGTGCCTGGGAAACCGGGGCCTACGAGCAGTACTTC. The chain couples TRBV30 to TRBJ2-7, with TRBD2 as a possible D gene (5 bases). Germline V CDR1 and CDR2: GTSNPN, SVGIG (reference sequence). Trimming took 5 bases from V and 2 from J, leaving 10 bases between them. The CDR3 totals 12 residues.

V usage is TRBV11-2 and J usage is TRBJ2-1; D perhaps matches TRBD2 (6 bases). Germline CDR1 SGHAT, CDR2 FQNNGV. Trimming shortened V by 3 bases and J by 15 bases, and 15 bases separated the two germline ends. The CDR3 spans 12 residues. The CDR3 here is CASSLAPGVAFF. Here the CDR3 DNA reads TGTGCCAGCAGCTTGGCCCCGGGGGTAGCGTTCTTC.

The rearrangement uses TRBV28 and TRBJ2-7; 8 bases line up with TRBD1. CDR3 length: 13 residues. J was trimmed by 3 bases and V by 4 bases; bases with no gene match: 2. The germline CDR1 and CDR2 sequences are MDHEN and SYDVKM. The CDR3 region is CASSSGQDYEQYF. The CDR3 DNA reads TGTGCCAGCAGTTCGGGACAGGACTACGAGCAGTACTTC.

This rearrangement joins TRBV19 to TRBJ2-2; no clear D gene. V dropped 4 bases and J dropped 2 bases, with 14 bases sitting between them. The CDR3 has 16 amino acids. Germline lookup yields CDR1 LNHDA and CDR2 SQIVND (reference sequence). In DNA, the CDR3 is TGTGCCAGTAGTAAGCCTTTGGGCTTTAACACCGGGGAGCTGTTTTTT. Translating gives CASSKPLGFNTGELFF.

Comments on this clone: This sample includes further DNA sequences coding for the same CDR3. The CDR3 spells CASSPQGGEQFF. The CDR3 DNA reads TGTGCCAGCAGCCCCCAGGGAGGGGAGCAGTTCTTC. V and J are TRBV7-3 and TRBJ2-1; 7 nucleotides agree with TRBD2. This CDR3 has 12 residues. Germline CDR1 and CDR2: SGHTA and FQGTGA. J lost 10 bases, V lost 5 bases, and 5 bases had no gene match.